The 14 T cell receptor beta chains given below trace back to one sample, sequenced in a study of CD8+CD57+ T cells in acquired aplastic anemia. Sequencing involved patients with CD8+CD57+ cell expansion previously shown by flow cytometry. The template used for profiling TCR beta VDJ and CDR3 was genomic DNA. TCRdb recomputed calls from the reads with MiXCR, one row per CDR3 protein. The sample lists roughly 240,000 distinct CDR3 sequences; around 45% were seen once. Sequenced: sorted CD4+, CD8+, or CD8+CD57+ T cells (not recorded which) from PBMCs. The receptors were gathered from a human donor with aplastic anemia.

There are many counts of this clonotype. The genes are TRBV6-2 or TRBV6-3 and TRBJ2-2, with 9 bases identical to TRBD1. With 5 bases clipped from V and 7 bases from J, the junction kept 5 bases outside the gene matches. In germline, CDR1 is MNHEY, CDR2 SVGEGT. This CDR3 comprises 14 residues. Written as DNA, the CDR3 is TGTGCCAGCAGTACAGGGGGCGAAAGCGGGGAGCTGTTTTTT. It is translated as CASSTGGESGELFF.

J is TRBJ2-7 and V is TRBV7-8; D not certain. The CDR3 covers 15 residues. With 2 bases removed from V and 6 bases from J, the gap between germline ends came to 17 bases. CDR1 and CDR2 (germline): SGHVS, FQNEAQ. This CDR3 reads CASSLIVTEPPEQYF. The CDR3 coding sequence is TGTGCCAGCAGCTTAATCGTTACAGAACCTCCCGAGCAGTACTTC. Full variable domain (outside the CDR3, taken from reference TRBV7-8 and TRBJ2-7): GAGVSQSPRYKVAKRGQDVALRCDPISGHVSLFWYQQALGQGPEFLTYFQNEAQLDKSGLPSDRFFAERPEGSVSTLKIQRTQQEDSAVYLCASSLIVTEPPEQYFGPGTRLTVT.

This rearrangement joins TRBV29-1 to TRBJ2-7; 7 bases match TRBD1. Germline-derived CDR1 and CDR2 are SQVTM and ANQGSEA. The CDR3 is 15 residues long. The V gene end was trimmed by 6 bases and the J gene end by 5 bases; junction bases not matched to a gene: 16. The CDR3 here is CSVTPTYRGSDEQYF. CDR3 sequence (DNA): TGCAGCGTGACGCCTACTTACAGGGGATCGGACGAGCAGTACTTC.

CDR3 sequence: CASSYSSTSTDTQYF. The CDR3 DNA follows: TGTGCCAGCAGTTACTCCAGTACTAGCACAGATACGCAGTATTTT. The J gene is TRBJ2-3, the V gene TRBV6-2 or TRBV6-3, with D unclear. The V end was cut by 0 bases, the J end by 0 bases, with 7 bases between. The CDR3 has 15 residues. CDR1 is MNHEY, CDR2 SVGEGT, per germline.

The V gene is TRBV24-1, the J gene TRBJ2-3, with D possibly being TRBD2 (5 bases). V was shortened by 6 bases and J by 2 bases, with 11 bases between the two germline ends. Germline assignment: CDR1 KGHDR and CDR2 SFDVKD. This CDR3 region has 14 residues. The CDR3, as DNA: TGTGCCACCAGTAGAAGCGGTCCCACAGATACGCAGTATTTT. Translation: CATSRSGPTDTQYF.

This clonotype has ten or more counts. V gene TRBV20-1 combines with J gene TRBJ2-7; no clear D gene. The CDR3 runs to 11 residues. Germline V gives CDR1 DFQATT, CDR2 SNEGSKA (reference sequence). Trimming left V 5 bases short and J 4 bases short, with 9 bases between. The DNA for the CDR3 is TGCAGTGCTCCACTCCTATACGAGCAGTACTTC. Its protein product is CSAPLLYEQYF.

The chain combines TRBV7-3 with TRBJ2-1, with D unclear. This CDR3 is 14 amino acids long. Germline V gene sequence: CDR1 SGHTA, CDR2 FQGTGA. Trimming stripped 6 bases from V and 6 bases from J, with 15 bases between. CDR3 in amino acids: CASSSLGSRNEQFF. The CDR3 bases are TGTGCCAGCAGTTCGCTCGGGTCCCGCAATGAGCAGTTCTTC. The variable domain in full, with the rest retrieved from reference TRBV7-3 and TRBJ2-1, is GAGVSQTPSNKVTEKGKYVELRCDPISGHTALYWYRQSLGQGPEFLIYFQGTGAADDSGLPNDRFFAVRPEGSVSTLKIQRTERGDSAVYLCASSSLGSRNEQFFGPGTRLTVL.

This sequence joins TRBV7-2 and TRBJ2-2, with 9 bases matching TRBD1. Germline V CDR1 and CDR2: SGHTA, FQGNSA. V lost 3 bases and J lost 3; bases outside the gene matches: 2. CDR3 length: 15 amino acids. The CDR3 DNA sequence: TGTGCCAGCAGCTTCCGGGACAGGGACACCGGGGAGCTGTTTTTT. As protein: CASSFRDRDTGELFF.

The chain recombines TRBV7-9 with TRBJ1-3; D possibly corresponds to TRBD1 (5 bases). The germline V gene encodes CDR1 SEHNR and CDR2 FQNEAQ (reference sequence). This CDR3 region has 17 residues. The germline V and J ends were trimmed by 4 bases and 0 bases, with 16 bases remaining between them. CDR3 DNA sequence: TGTGCCAGCAGCTCCACATTAGCGGGGGGCTCTGGAAACACCATATATTTT. Protein product: CASSSTLAGGSGNTIYF.

To note about this clonotype: A much larger clone lies one base from this, so it may be a read error. The chain combines TRBV6-1 with TRBJ1-1; TRBD1 is a possible D gene (6 bases). Germline V gene lookup returns CDR1 MNHNS and CDR2 SASEGT. The CDR3 spans 15 residues. CDR3 DNA sequence: TGTGCCGGCAGTGGTCTATGGGGGCCGAACACTGAAGCTTTCTTT. This translates into CAGSGLWGPNTEAFF.

On this clonotype: A clone one base away is much larger, so this may be a read error. This sequence joins TRBV7-9 and TRBJ2-1; 7 bases map to TRBD2. This CDR3 is 15 amino acids long. CDR1 is SEHNR, CDR2 FQNEAQ, per germline (reference sequence). Here the CDR3 DNA reads TGTGCCAGCAGCTTAGTTGGGAGGGCCTACAATGAGCGGTTCTTC. Translated: CASSLVGRAYNERFF.

The sample holds many counts of this clonotype. This chain connects TRBV28 to TRBJ1-1; a possible D gene is TRBD1 (5 bases). CDR3 length: 13 amino acids. The V gene's germline CDR1 is MDHEN and CDR2 SYDVKM. Trimming took 6 bases from V and 1 from J, leaving 9 bases between them. Here the CDR3 reads CASSLTGNTEAFF. The CDR3 DNA reads TGTGCCAGCAGCCTTACAGGGAACACTGAAGCTTTCTTT. Drawing the rest from reference TRBV28 and TRBJ1-1, the complete variable domain is DVKVTQSSRYLVKRTGEKVFLECVQDMDHENMFWYRQDPGLGLRLIYFSYDVKMKEKGDIPEGYSVSREKKERFSLILESASTNQTSMYLCASSLTGNTEAFFGQGTRLTVV.

The chain joins TRBV19 to TRBJ1-2; D is perhaps TRBD1 (5 bases). Germline loops: CDR1 LNHDA, CDR2 SQIVND (reference sequence). Trimming took 5 bases from V and 8 from J, leaving 18 bases between them. There are 14 residues in the CDR3. The CDR3 DNA is TGTGCCAGTAGTCCGATGACAGCGCTGGGAGGCTACACCTTC. Translated: CASSPMTALGGYTF.

In its sample, this clonotype was seen many times. The J gene is TRBJ2-5, the V gene TRBV5-6, with TRBD2 matching over 15 bases. Germline CDR1 and CDR2: SGHDT and YYEEEE. V shed 2 bases and J 7 bases; nucleotides not matched to a gene: 3. The CDR3 contains 15 residues. The CDR3: CASSLGTSGGRTQYF. The CDR3 nucleotides read TGTGCCAGCAGCTTAGGGACTAGCGGGGGGAGGACCCAGTACTTC.